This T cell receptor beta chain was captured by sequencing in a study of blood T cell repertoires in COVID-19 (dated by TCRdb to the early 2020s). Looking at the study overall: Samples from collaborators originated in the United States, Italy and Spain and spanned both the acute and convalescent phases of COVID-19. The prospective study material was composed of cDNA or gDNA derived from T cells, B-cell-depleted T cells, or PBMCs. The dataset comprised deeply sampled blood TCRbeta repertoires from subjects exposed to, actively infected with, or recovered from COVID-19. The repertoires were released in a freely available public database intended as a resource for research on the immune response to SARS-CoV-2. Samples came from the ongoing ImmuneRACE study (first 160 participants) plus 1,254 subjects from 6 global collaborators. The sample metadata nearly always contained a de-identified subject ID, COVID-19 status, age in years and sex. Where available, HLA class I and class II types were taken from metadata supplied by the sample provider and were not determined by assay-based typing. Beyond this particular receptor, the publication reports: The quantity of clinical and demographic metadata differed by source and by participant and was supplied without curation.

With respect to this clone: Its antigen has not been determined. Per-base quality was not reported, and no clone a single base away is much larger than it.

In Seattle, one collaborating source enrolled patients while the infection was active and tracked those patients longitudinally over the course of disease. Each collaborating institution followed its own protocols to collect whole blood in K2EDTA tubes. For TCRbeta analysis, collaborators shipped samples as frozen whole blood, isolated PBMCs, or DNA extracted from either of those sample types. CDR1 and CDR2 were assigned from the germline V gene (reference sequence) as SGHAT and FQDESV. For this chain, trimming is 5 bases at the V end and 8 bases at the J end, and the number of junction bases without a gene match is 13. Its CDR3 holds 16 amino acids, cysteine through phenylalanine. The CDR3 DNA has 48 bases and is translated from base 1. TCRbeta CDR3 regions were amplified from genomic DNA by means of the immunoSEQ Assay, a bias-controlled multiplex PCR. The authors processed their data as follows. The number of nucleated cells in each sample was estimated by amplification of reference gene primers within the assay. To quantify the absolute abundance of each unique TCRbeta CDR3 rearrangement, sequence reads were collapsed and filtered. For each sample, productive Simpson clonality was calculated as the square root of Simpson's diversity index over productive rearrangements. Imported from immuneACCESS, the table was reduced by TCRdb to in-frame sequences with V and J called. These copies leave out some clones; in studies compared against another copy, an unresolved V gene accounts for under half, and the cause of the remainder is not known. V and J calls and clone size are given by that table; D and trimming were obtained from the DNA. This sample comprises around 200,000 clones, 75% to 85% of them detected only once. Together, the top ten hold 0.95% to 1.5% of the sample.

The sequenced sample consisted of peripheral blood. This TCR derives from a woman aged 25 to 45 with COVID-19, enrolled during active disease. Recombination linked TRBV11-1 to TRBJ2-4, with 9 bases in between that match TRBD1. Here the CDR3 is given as CASSHHGGQGIDIQYF. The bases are TGTGCCAGCAGCCACCACGGGGGACAGGGTATTGACATTCAGTACTTC.